The clone carrying this T cell receptor beta chain was seen more than once but under ten times. Its antigen is still unknown. TCRdb called the 5' RACE reads again in MiXCR, with one record for every CDR3 protein. The sample lists fewer than 250,000 distinct CDR3 sequences, more than 25% occurring once. This entry belongs to a study of CD8 T cells in ankylosing spondylitis. Study-wide results and limits: Within peripheral blood, clones linked to disease were CD8+ and relatively rare. Characteristic of ankylosing spondylitis blood, it appeared, was a TCR beta motif comprising eight highly homologous variants. Reports of some motif variants in reactive arthritis synovial fluid and blood predate this one. Matched synovial fluid from ankylosing spondylitis patients was reported to be enriched for disease-linked clones.

The V end was cut by 0 bases, the J end by 7 bases, with 12 bases between. The CDR3 has 14 amino acids. CDR1 is LGHDT, CDR2 YNNKEL, per germline (reference sequence). Sequenced: blood, either unsorted or a sorted T cell fraction (not recorded which). The V and J genes are TRBV3-1 and TRBJ1-2; weak D call: TRBD1 (5 bases). The receptor's source is a male donor with ankylosing spondylitis or in good health (not recorded which). As DNA, the CDR3 is TGTGCCAGCAGCCAAGACGGGGGGAGTCGTGGCTACACCTTC. It encodes CASSQDGGSRGYTF.